This T cell receptor (beta chain) was identified during a study of T cells expressing NK-cell markers. Whole-study context: Eight donors were sequenced, seven testing HCMV-seropositive and one testing seronegative.

Overall study findings and caveats: NKG2C+ dominant clonotypes from roughly 6 donors made up roughly 1.0-7.0% of CD8+ T cells.

Remarks on this clonotype: As yet, its antigen is unknown.

TCRdb reanalyzed the 5' RACE reads and collapses them to one entry per CDR3 protein, without DNA. The sample holds roughly 180,000 distinct CDR3 sequences. Germline V gene lookup returns CDR1 SEHNR and CDR2 FQNEAQ (reference sequence). The CDR3 consists of 14 residues. The sequenced sample consisted of blood T cells: a sorted CD56 or NKG2C T cell subset, CD4+ or CD8+ T cells, or bulk PBMC T cells (not recorded which). The genes are TRBV7-9 and TRBJ2-7. The sequence was obtained from a woman between 18 and 69 years old in good health. The CDR3 sequence is CASSPGQGYKEQYF.